Listed below are T cell receptor beta chains from one sample, sequenced in a study of control samples from healthy donors and cancer patients. The method was immunoSEQ multiplex PCR; TCRdb's version includes in-frame clones alone and lacks a portion of them. The top ten clones hold over 1.1% of a sample with about 180,000 clones, over 85% of them seen once. The source material was blood. The receptors stem from a man aged 25 to 45 in good health. The CDR3 runs from the conserved cysteine through the conserved F or W. D genes are given only for firm matches. The size field is filled for only some rows; it gives once, few, many or a size class.

V gene: TRBV19; J gene: TRBJ2-2; clone size: -; D gene: TRBD2; CDR3 DNA: TGTGCCAGTAGCCCTTGGCGGGCGGGAGGAGGCGGGGAGCTGTTTTTT; CDR3 protein: CASSPWRAGGGGELFF
V gene: TRBV30; J gene: TRBJ1-2; clone size: -; D gene: TRBD1; CDR3 DNA: TGTGCCTGGAGAGCCGGGACAGGGGTCTTGGTAGGCTATGGCTACACCTTC; CDR3 protein: CAWRAGTGVLVGYGYTF
V gene: TRBV5-6; J gene: TRBJ2-5; clone size: -; D gene: TRBD2; CDR3 DNA: TGTGCCAGCAAGACTAGCGGGATTGTAGAGACCCAGTACTTC; CDR3 protein: CASKTSGIVETQYF
V gene: TRBV6-5; J gene: TRBJ2-3; clone size: -; D gene: -; CDR3 DNA: TGTGCCAGCAGTTCCACAGGGTTTACAGATACGCAGTATTTT; CDR3 protein: CASSSTGFTDTQYF
V gene: TRBV2; J gene: TRBJ1-1; clone size: -; D gene: -; CDR3 DNA: TGTGCCGGGGGCCGAGGGAACACTGAAGCTTTCTTT; CDR3 protein: CAGGRGNTEAFF
V gene: TRBV30; J gene: TRBJ1-3; clone size: -; D gene: -; CDR3 DNA: TGTGCCTGGAATCTGAACTCTGGAAACACCATATATTTT; CDR3 protein: CAWNLNSGNTIYF
V gene: TRBV4-3; J gene: TRBJ2-5; clone size: once; D gene: -; CDR3 DNA: TGCGCCAGCAGCCAAGATCTGACAGGGAGGGAGACCCAGTACTTC; CDR3 protein: CASSQDLTGRETQYF
V gene: TRBV12-5; J gene: TRBJ2-1; clone size: -; D gene: -; CDR3 DNA: TGTGCTAGTGCCATGACCCGGGATGAGCAGTTCTTC; CDR3 protein: CASAMTRDEQFF
V gene: TRBV18; J gene: TRBJ1-1; clone size: -; D gene: -; CDR3 DNA: TGTGCCAGCTCACCAAGAGGGGGGCGCAATGAGGGAATCCTTTACGTCGGGAACACTGAAGCTTTCTTT; CDR3 protein: CASSPRGGRNEGILYVGNTEAFF
V gene: TRBV12-3/TRBV12-4; J gene: TRBJ1-5; clone size: few; D gene: -; CDR3 DNA: TGTGCCAGCAGTTGGGAGAGGGTTCAGCCCCAGCATTTT; CDR3 protein: CASSWERVQPQHF
V gene: TRBV25-1; J gene: TRBJ2-7; clone size: -; D gene: TRBD2; CDR3 DNA: TGTGCCAGCAGTGAAATTGGGGGGGGATACGAGCAGTACTTC; CDR3 protein: CASSEIGGGYEQYF
V gene: TRBV7-8; J gene: TRBJ2-5; clone size: -; D gene: -; CDR3 DNA: TGTGCCAGCAGCTTAGCCGGGAAAGAGACCCAGTACTTC; CDR3 protein: CASSLAGKETQYF
V gene: TRBV18; J gene: TRBJ1-4; clone size: -; D gene: -; CDR3 DNA: TGTGCCAGCTCACCTTTTGCGGGTATCGCAACTAATGAAAAACTGTTTTTT; CDR3 protein: CASSPFAGIATNEKLFF
V gene: TRBV5-1; J gene: TRBJ2-1; clone size: -; D gene: -; CDR3 DNA: TGCGCCAGCAGCTTGTCTGGCAACTCCTACAATGAGCAGTTCTTC; CDR3 protein: CASSLSGNSYNEQFF
V gene: TRBV19; J gene: TRBJ1-2; clone size: -; D gene: -; CDR3 DNA: TGTGCCAGTAGTATAGGGTCGGGGAGCTATGGCTACACCTTC; CDR3 protein: CASSIGSGSYGYTF
V gene: TRBV27; J gene: TRBJ2-3; clone size: -; D gene: -; CDR3 DNA: TGTGCCAGCAGTTTATCCTCGCCTAGGGTCACAGATACGCAGTATTTT; CDR3 protein: CASSLSSPRVTDTQYF
V gene: TRBV9; J gene: TRBJ2-5; clone size: -; D gene: -; CDR3 DNA: TGTGCCAGCAGCCCTCCGGGAAACGGGGAAGAGACCCAGTACTTC; CDR3 protein: CASSPPGNGEETQYF
V gene: TRBV7-2; J gene: TRBJ2-5; clone size: -; D gene: -; CDR3 DNA: TGTGCCAGCAGCCCTCGACGGGACCAAGAGACCCAGTACTTC; CDR3 protein: CASSPRRDQETQYF
V gene: TRBV30; J gene: TRBJ1-3; clone size: -; D gene: -; CDR3 DNA: TGTGCCTGGGGTAATGATTGGGGTTCTGGAAACACCATATATTTT; CDR3 protein: CAWGNDWGSGNTIYF
V gene: TRBV19; J gene: TRBJ1-1; clone size: -; D gene: -; CDR3 DNA: TGTGCCAGTTGCTCCGGGTCAAACACTGAAGCTTTCTTT; CDR3 protein: CASCSGSNTEAFF
V gene: TRBV7-9; J gene: TRBJ2-3; clone size: -; D gene: TRBD1; CDR3 DNA: TGTGCCAGCTCCAGGGGGCGAGAAACAGATACGCAGTATTTT; CDR3 protein: CASSRGRETDTQYF
V gene: TRBV9; J gene: TRBJ2-2; clone size: -; D gene: TRBD2; CDR3 DNA: TGTGCCAGCAGCCTCGGACTAGATGGCACCGGGGAGCTGTTTTTT; CDR3 protein: CASSLGLDGTGELFF
V gene: TRBV14; J gene: TRBJ2-2; clone size: -; D gene: -; CDR3 DNA: TGTGCCAGCAGCCAACCAGCGAACACCGGGGAGCTGTTTTTT; CDR3 protein: CASSQPANTGELFF
V gene: TRBV2; J gene: TRBJ2-2; clone size: -; D gene: -; CDR3 DNA: TGTGCCAGCGCGGGGACAACCGGGGAGCTGTTTTTT; CDR3 protein: CASAGTTGELFF
V gene: TRBV28; J gene: TRBJ1-1; clone size: -; D gene: -; CDR3 DNA: TGTGCCAGCAGACTATGGGCTGAAGCTTTCTTT; CDR3 protein: CASRLWAEAFF
V gene: TRBV4-3; J gene: TRBJ1-6; clone size: -; D gene: -; CDR3 DNA: TGCGCCAGCAGCCAAGAGACCTGGGGCCTTACTTCACCCCTCCACTTT; CDR3 protein: CASSQETWGLTSPLHF
V gene: TRBV6-1; J gene: TRBJ1-1; clone size: -; D gene: -; CDR3 DNA: TGTGCCAGCAGTGATACAACCGGGGTCAGGGGTTACACTGAAGCTTTCTTT; CDR3 protein: CASSDTTGVRGYTEAFF
V gene: TRBV3-1/TRBV3-2; J gene: TRBJ2-2; clone size: -; D gene: TRBD2; CDR3 DNA: TGTGCCAGCAGCCAACTAAGCGGGAGGGTGACCGGGGAGCTGTTTTTT; CDR3 protein: CASSQLSGRVTGELFF
V gene: TRBV18; J gene: TRBJ1-1; clone size: -; D gene: -; CDR3 DNA: TGTGCCAGCTCACCGGGGTCCAACACTGAAGCTTTCTTT; CDR3 protein: CASSPGSNTEAFF
V gene: TRBV2; J gene: TRBJ1-2; clone size: -; D gene: TRBD1; CDR3 DNA: TGTGCCAGCAGTCTCGGACAGGGGATTTCCTATGGCTACACCTTC; CDR3 protein: CASSLGQGISYGYTF
V gene: TRBV11-2; J gene: TRBJ1-3; clone size: -; D gene: TRBD1; CDR3 DNA: TGTGCCAGCAGCAAAGAGGGCAGGGGGGGACCCACCATATATTTT; CDR3 protein: CASSKEGRGGPTIYF
V gene: TRBV6-1; J gene: TRBJ2-2; clone size: -; D gene: TRBD2; CDR3 DNA: TGTGCCAGCAGTGAAGGAGGGGCAGCGGGATTAACCGGGGAGCTGTTTTTT; CDR3 protein: CASSEGGAAGLTGELFF
V gene: TRBV28; J gene: TRBJ2-7; clone size: -; D gene: -; CDR3 DNA: TGTGCCAGCAGTTTATTCAGGTACGAGCAGTACTTC; CDR3 protein: CASSLFRYEQYF
V gene: TRBV5-1; J gene: TRBJ1-1; clone size: -; D gene: TRBD1; CDR3 DNA: TGCGCCAGCAGCATCGACAGGGAAGAAGGCACTGAAGCTTTCTTT; CDR3 protein: CASSIDREEGTEAFF
V gene: TRBV6-2/TRBV6-3; J gene: TRBJ1-6; clone size: -; D gene: TRBD1; CDR3 DNA: TGTGCCAGCAGTCGACCGACAGGGGGGAATTCACCCCTCCACTTT; CDR3 protein: CASSRPTGGNSPLHF
V gene: TRBV5-8; J gene: TRBJ2-7; clone size: -; D gene: -; CDR3 DNA: TGTGCCAGCAGCCCTGGTATTCTAGCGCGCAGCTACGAGCAGTACTTC; CDR3 protein: CASSPGILARSYEQYF
V gene: TRBV5-1; J gene: TRBJ2-7; clone size: -; D gene: -; CDR3 DNA: TGCGCCAGCAGCTCTACTCCTGGATCCTACGAGCAGTACTTC; CDR3 protein: CASSSTPGSYEQYF